Each of the 25 T cell receptor beta chains below was sequenced from the same sample in a study of cytomegalovirus exposure and HLA in healthy donors. PCR primers comprised 60 Vbeta and 13 Jbeta primers. Clones were read by immunoSEQ multiplex PCR, and TCRdb kept only the in-frame ones, dropping some. The sample lists about 91,000 clones, 60% to 80% occurring once. The source material was PBMCs. Receptors originate from a female donor in good health and CMV-seronegative.

The rearrangement joins TRBV30 to TRBJ1-2; TRBD1 aligns across 10 bases. The length of the CDR3 is 16 residues. CDR1 and CDR2 from the germline V gene are GTSNPN and SVGIG (reference sequence). Germline trimming cut 4 bases from V and 8 bases from J; bases unmatched to any gene: 16. Written as DNA, the CDR3 is TGTGCCTGGATCAACGGGGACAGGGGCCCGTCTTGGGGCTACACCTTC. Its protein product is CAWINGDRGPSWGYTF.

This clone has just one count. The chain combines TRBV14 with TRBJ2-7, with D unresolved. Trimming took 6 bases from V and 7 from J, leaving 10 bases between them. Germline values: CDR1 SGHDN, CDR2 FVKESK. This CDR3 is 11 amino acids long. The CDR3 sequence: CASSSVREQYF. The CDR3 DNA follows: TGTGCCAGCAGTTCCGTGCGGGAGCAGTACTTC.

There are a few counts of this clone. V and J are TRBV6-1 and TRBJ2-3; 15 bases fit TRBD2. The CDR3 runs 18 residues. CDR1 is MNHNS, CDR2 SASEGT, per germline. The J segment lost 0 bases and the V segment lost 4 bases, leaving 5 bases of the junction unmatched. CDR3 sequence: CASSGGLAGGSSTDTQYF. The CDR3 DNA is TGTGCCAGCAGTGGGGGACTAGCGGGGGGATCTAGCACAGATACGCAGTATTTT.

The chain is built from TRBV18 and TRBJ2-5; D may be TRBD2 (5 bases). The last part of the DNA fits TRBJ2-7 better; the J call may be wrong. The CDR3 covers 14 residues. The V gene's germline CDR1 is KGHSH and CDR2 LQKENI. This CDR3 is CASSPRGGSYEQYF. In DNA, the CDR3 is TGTGCCAGCTCACCACGAGGAGGCTCCTACGAGCAGTACTTC.

The J gene is TRBJ1-5, the V gene TRBV19; D unresolved. Per the germline V gene, CDR1 is LNHDA and CDR2 is SQIVND (reference sequence). The length of the CDR3 is 14 residues. Trimming shortened V by 7 bases and J by 5 bases, and 15 bases separated the two germline ends. Here the CDR3 reads CASNAGRFDQPQHF. The CDR3 coding sequence is TGTGCCAGTAACGCGGGCAGGTTCGATCAGCCCCAGCATTTT.

The CDR3 region is CAWSSPGNYNEQFF. For the CDR3, the DNA is TGTGCCTGGAGCTCCCCGGGGAACTACAATGAGCAGTTCTTC. This chain joins TRBV30 and TRBJ2-1, with D perhaps TRBD2 (5 bases). Germline CDR1 reads GTSNPN; CDR2 reads SVGIG (reference sequence). Trimming shortened V by 3 bases and J by 3 bases, and 12 bases separated the two germline ends. The CDR3 extends over 14 amino acids.

This chain links TRBV30 with TRBJ1-1; D may be TRBD1 (6 bases). Germline V gives CDR1 GTSNPN, CDR2 SVGIG (reference sequence). V was shortened by 0 bases and J by 0 bases, with 11 bases between the two germline ends. This CDR3 has 15 amino acids. The CDR3, as DNA: TGTGCCTGGAGTGTAACAGGGAATCTGAACACTGAAGCTTTCTTT. Amino acids: CAWSVTGNLNTEAFF.

This clone was detected once. The rearrangement uses TRBV7-9 and TRBJ2-2; D gene unclear. The germline V and J ends were trimmed by 5 bases and 3 bases, with 7 bases remaining between them. Germline assignment: CDR1 SEHNR and CDR2 FQNEAQ (reference sequence). The CDR3 contains 13 residues. The CDR3 DNA sequence: TGTGCCAGCAGCCCCGCGGACACCGGGGAGCTGTTTTTT. It specifies CASSPADTGELFF.

This clone was seen only a few times. The chain has TRBV7-9 and TRBJ2-3; D gene uncertain. The ends were cut back, 2 bases at V and 0 bases at J, with 9 bases in the middle. The CDR3 spans 15 residues. CDR1 is SEHNR, CDR2 FQNEAQ, per germline (reference sequence). The CDR3 region has the DNA TGTGCCAGCAGCTTACTGGCGACTAGCACAGATACGCAGTATTTT. It yields the protein CASSLLATSTDTQYF.

The chain couples TRBV6-6 to TRBJ1-1, with a weak D call TRBD1 (5 bases). The CDR3 has 12 residues. Looked up from germline, CDR1 is MNHNY and CDR2 is SVGAGI (reference sequence). Trimming shortened V by 6 bases and J by 4 bases, and 9 bases separated the two germline ends. The CDR3 bases are TGTGCCAGCAGCCCGACAGTCACTGAAGCTTTCTTT. This gives the protein CASSPTVTEAFF.

The DNA of the CDR3 is TGTGCCAGCAGCAAAGAGGGAGGAGAGACCCAGTACTTC. It is translated as CASSKEGGETQYF. The J gene is TRBJ2-5, the V gene TRBV21-1; no DNA check was done on the table's D call, TRBD2. TRBV21-1 is a known pseudogene. This CDR3 has 13 residues.

The chain has TRBV7-9 and TRBJ1-1, with 7 nucleotides matching TRBD1. The CDR3 runs 14 residues. The germline gives CDR1 SEHNR, CDR2 FQNEAQ (reference sequence). J lost 4 bases, V lost 3 bases, and 5 bases had no gene match. The CDR3 bases are TGTGCCAGCAGCTTTGTGGGACAGACCACTGAAGCTTTCTTT. Its protein is CASSFVGQTTEAFF.

The rearrangement joins TRBV4-2 to TRBJ2-2; D unresolved. The CDR3 is 15 residues long. Looked up from germline, CDR1 is LGHNA and CDR2 is YNFKEQ. Trimming took off 2 bases at V and 7 bases at J, with 14 bases between the two ends. The CDR3 sequence: CASSQLPSILGELFF. DNA of the CDR3: TGTGCCAGCAGCCAACTCCCCTCTATTCTCGGGGAGCTGTTTTTT.

The V call is TRBV7-9, the J call TRBJ2-2; 7 bases map to TRBD1. In germline, CDR1 is SEHNR, CDR2 FQNEAQ (reference sequence). This CDR3 is 14 amino acids long. V gave up 5 bases and J gave up 1 base; unmatched junction bases: 1. The CDR3 sequence: CASSRTGNTGELFF. For the CDR3, the DNA is TGTGCCAGCAGCCGGACAGGGAACACCGGGGAGCTGTTTTTT.

The V call is TRBV2, the J call TRBJ1-1; no definite D call. Germline CDR1 reads SNHLY; CDR2 reads FYNNEI. V shed 3 bases and J shed 8 bases, with 22 bases lying between them. The length of the CDR3 is 16 residues. As DNA, the CDR3 is TGTGCCAGCAGTGAGGGCCCCGTTAGGTATGGCCACGAAGCTTTCTTT. It codes for CASSEGPVRYGHEAFF.

The rearrangement links TRBV7-3 to TRBJ2-7, with TRBD2 identical over 7 bases. Per germline, CDR1 SGHTA and CDR2 FQGTGA. V was pared by 2 bases and J by 2 bases, with 6 bases of the junction left unmatched. This CDR3 has 15 residues. CDR3 DNA: TGTGCCAGCAGCTTAGGGTGGGGGGGTGCCTACGAGCAGTACTTC. Its protein product is CASSLGWGGAYEQYF.

In its sample, this clone was seen many times. The chain carries TRBV28 and TRBJ2-2; 7 bases are a match to TRBD1. The CDR3 extends over 14 amino acids. The ends lost 9 bases at V and 3 bases at J; junction bases unmatched: 7. The germline gives CDR1 MDHEN, CDR2 SYDVKM. CDR3 in amino acids: CASTRRGYTGELFF. In DNA, the CDR3 is TGTGCCAGTACTCGCAGGGGGTACACCGGGGAGCTGTTTTTT. The variable domain in full, completed from reference TRBV28 and TRBJ2-2, reads DVKVTQSSRYLVKRTGEKVFLECVQDMDHENMFWYRQDPGLGLRLIYFSYDVKMKEKGDIPEGYSVSREKKERFSLILESASTNQTSMYLCASTRRGYTGELFFGEGSRLTVL.

The J gene is TRBJ1-4, the V gene TRBV11-2, with D uncertain. This CDR3 spans 13 amino acids. The germline V gene has CDR1 SGHAT and CDR2 FQNNGV. The V and J ends lost 1 base and 4 bases respectively, with 4 bases between them. In nucleotides, the CDR3 is TGTGCCAGCAGCTTAGCGGGTAATGAAAAACTGTTTTTT. It codes for CASSLAGNEKLFF. Filled out from reference TRBV11-2 and TRBJ1-4, the complete variable domain reads EAGVAQSPRYKIIEKRQSVAFWCNPISGHATLYWYQQILGQGPKLLIQFQNNGVVDDSQLPKDRFSAERLKGVDSTLKIQPAKLEDSAVYLCASSLAGNEKLFFGSGTQLSVL.

The gene calls are TRBV29-1 and TRBJ2-1; TRBD2 matches 8 bases. The J segment lost 7 bases and the V segment lost 6 bases, leaving 17 bases of the junction unmatched. The CDR3 loop spans 16 amino acids. Looked up from germline, CDR1 is SQVTM and CDR2 is ANQGSEA. The CDR3 DNA reads TGCAGCGTGGGAAGACTAGCGCGAAGGTTGGGGAATGAGCAGTTCTTC. This codes for CSVGRLARRLGNEQFF.

This chain links TRBV11-3 with TRBJ1-6; no clear D gene. The CDR3 loop spans 15 amino acids. Germline V gene lookup returns CDR1 SGHNT and CDR2 YENEEA. Trimming cost V 1 base and J 11 bases, with 15 bases left between them. CDR3: CASSLGRGGGTPLHF. DNA of the CDR3: TGTGCCAGCAGCTTAGGAAGAGGTGGCGGGACACCCCTCCACTTT.

The V and J genes are TRBV18 and TRBJ1-5; 7 positions match TRBD1. The CDR3 consists of 14 residues. V lost 3 bases and J lost 10; bases outside the gene matches: 9. In germline, CDR1 is KGHSH, CDR2 LQKENI. The chain's CDR3 is CASSPPDRPSPQHF. CDR3 sequence (DNA): TGTGCCAGCTCACCCCCGGACAGGCCTAGTCCCCAGCATTTT.

The V and J genes are TRBV5-6 and TRBJ1-1; weak D call: TRBD1 (6 bases). From germline, CDR1 is SGHDT and CDR2 YYEEEE. V dropped 4 bases and J dropped 0 bases, with 13 bases sitting between them. The CDR3 is 15 residues long. The CDR3 bases are TGTGCCAGCAGCCCAGGGGCCGGCCTGAACACTGAAGCTTTCTTT. This encodes CASSPGAGLNTEAFF.

The chain employs TRBV6-1 and TRBJ1-5; TRBD1 might be the D (5 bases). V lost 4 bases and J 0 bases, leaving 10 bases between the germline ends. Germline assignment: CDR1 MNHNS and CDR2 SASEGT. CDR3 size: 15 residues. CDR3 protein: CASSGTGYSNQPQHF. The CDR3 coding sequence is TGTGCCAGCAGTGGCACAGGTTATAGCAATCAGCCCCAGCATTTT.

The rearrangement uses TRBV6-5 and TRBJ2-7; D is unclear. Trimming pared 5 bases from V and 3 bases from J, leaving 5 bases between. The CDR3 covers 11 residues. The germline CDR1 and CDR2 sequences are MNHEY and SVGAGI. The CDR3 reads CASSTDYEQYF. The CDR3 DNA follows: TGTGCCAGCAGTACAGACTACGAGCAGTACTTC.

CDR3 in DNA: TGTGCCAGCAGATCGGGACAGGGAAACACCGGGGAGCTGTTTTTT. This gives the protein CASRSGQGNTGELFF. The chain recombines TRBV27 with TRBJ2-2, with 9 nucleotides matching TRBD1. The V and J ends lost 6 bases and 2 bases, in that order; junction bases with no gene match: 4. The CDR3 consists of 15 residues. Germline V gene data show CDR1 as MNHEY and CDR2 as SMNVEV (reference sequence).